This T cell receptor beta chain was recorded in a study of T cell repertoires in cytomegalovirus infection. About the study: Matching HLA type, along with CMV infection, was indicated by public TCR beta signatures. General study results and limits: Based on cumulative public TCR beta family frequency, carriers of CMV plus the relevant HLA were identified.

This clonotype showed up just a few times. Antigen: not known. The ends were cut back, 3 bases at V and 1 base at J, with 12 bases in the middle. Germline CDR1 is MDHEN and CDR2 is SYDVKM. The CDR3 is 15 residues long. Each CDR3 protein is one row after TCRdb ran MiXCR on the reads. The table lists more than 650,000 distinct CDR3 sequences, less than 40% of them singletons. J is TRBJ1-2 and V is TRBV28; D is undetermined. The origin of this receptor is a human donor in good health (CMV status not recorded). Some clones in this sample may be carry-over from other donors' samples. Sequencing used PBMCs. This CDR3 is CASSFGRLNNYGYTF. The DNA of the CDR3 is TGTGCCAGCAGTTTTGGGCGGCTCAATAACTATGGCTACACCTTC.